Listed here are 16 T cell receptor beta chains from one sample, sequenced in a study of shared clonotypes between healthy human individuals. The repertoire was sequenced with immunoSEQ multiplex PCR; TCRdb's copy has only in-frame clones and lacks some. The sample gives 190,000 or so clones, 66% of which show up once; about 10% is in the top ten. Sequencing was performed on memory CD4+ T cells sorted from blood. Subset specified: CD45RA-negative fraction. These receptors came from a young man in good health.

This chain uses TRBV5-4 with TRBJ2-7; D gene uncertain. Germline values: CDR1 SGHNT, CDR2 YYREEE (reference sequence). V shed 0 bases and J shed 4 bases, with 11 bases lying between them. This CDR3 spans 14 amino acids. Here the CDR3 reads CASSLAGPLYEQYF. CDR3 DNA sequence: TGTGCCAGCAGCTTGGCCGGCCCATTATACGAGCAGTACTTC.

The J gene is TRBJ1-1, the V gene TRBV20-1; D gene unclear. Germline-derived CDR1 and CDR2 are DFQATT and SNEGSKA (reference sequence). The CDR3 covers 10 residues. V lost 6 bases and J lost 8, with 10 bases in between. The DNA for the CDR3 is TGCAGTGCGAATCCGGACGAAGCTTTCTTT. Translation gives CSANPDEAFF.

The chain is built from TRBV27 and TRBJ2-7; 9 positions agree with TRBD1. V shed 7 bases and J 3 bases; nucleotides not matched to a gene: 10. CDR3 length: 15 amino acids. Per the germline V gene, CDR1 is MNHEY and CDR2 is SMNVEV (reference sequence). CDR3 sequence: CASKPSGTGHYEQYF. CDR3 sequence (DNA): TGTGCCAGCAAGCCCTCCGGGACAGGGCACTACGAGCAGTACTTC.

This chain links TRBV30 with TRBJ2-6; D is undetermined. The CDR3 spans 13 residues. The V end was cut by 7 bases, the J end by 0 bases, with 7 bases between. The germline V gene has CDR1 GTSNPN and CDR2 SVGIG (reference sequence). The CDR3 loop is CASKFSGANVLTF. The CDR3 DNA sequence: TGTGCCTCTAAATTCTCTGGGGCCAACGTCCTGACTTTC.

This chain uses TRBV27 with TRBJ2-1, with 7 bases matching TRBD2. The CDR3 covers 15 residues. The trim removed 2 bases at V and 8 bases at J, leaving 9 bases unmatched. Germline CDR1 is MNHEY and CDR2 is SMNVEV (reference sequence). This CDR3 reads CASSLLGEGRYEQFF. CDR3 nucleotide sequence: TGTGCCAGCAGTTTACTGGGGGAGGGCCGCTATGAGCAGTTCTTC.

The chain couples TRBV6-5 to TRBJ2-5; 8 nucleotides line up with TRBD1. CDR1 and CDR2 from the germline V gene are MNHEY and SVGAGI. V was pared by 11 bases and J by 5 bases, with 4 bases of the junction left unmatched. This CDR3 region has 11 residues. The CDR3 nucleotides are TGTGCCGCCCGGACAGGGGAGACCCAGTACTTC. It yields the protein CAARTGETQYF.

The genes are TRBV27 and TRBJ2-7; 10 bases line up with TRBD1. The germline V gene has CDR1 MNHEY and CDR2 SMNVEV (reference sequence). This CDR3 contains 14 residues. V gave up 6 bases and J gave up 7 bases; unmatched junction bases: 9. CDR3 in DNA: TGTGCCAGCAGCCACCGGACAGGGGGTCGGGAGCAGTACTTC. Translated, it gives CASSHRTGGREQYF.

V and J are TRBV5-4 and TRBJ2-1, with 11 nucleotides matching TRBD2. Per germline, CDR1 SGHNT and CDR2 YYREEE (reference sequence). The V segment lost 4 bases and the J segment 0 bases; nucleotides outside the gene matches: 6. CDR3 length equals 17 residues. CDR3 amino acids: CASSGSGRGSSYNEQFF. CDR3 sequence (DNA): TGTGCCAGCAGCGGTAGCGGGAGGGGCAGCTCCTACAATGAGCAGTTCTTC.

J is TRBJ2-7 and V is TRBV7-2; D not certain. The CDR3 sequence is 12 residues long. V gave up 5 bases and J gave up 3 bases, with 8 bases separating them. CDR1 SGHTA and CDR2 FQGNSA come from the germline V gene. The CDR3 bases are TGTGCCAGCAGCCCGTCGGGCTACGAGCAGTACTTC. It is translated as CASSPSGYEQYF.

The chain is built from TRBV4-2 and TRBJ2-7, with TRBD2 matching 7 bases. V gave up 0 bases and J gave up 4 bases; unmatched junction bases: 6. CDR1 and CDR2 from the germline V gene are LGHNA and YNFKEQ. The CDR3 is made up of 15 amino acids. Here the CDR3 reads CASSQDAGAQYEQYF. As DNA, the CDR3 is TGTGCCAGCAGCCAAGACGCGGGAGCACAATACGAGCAGTACTTC.

V is TRBV5-1 and J is TRBJ1-1; D unresolved. Looked up from germline, CDR1 is SGHRS and CDR2 is YFSETQ. The CDR3 contains 11 residues. V gave up 0 bases and J gave up 3 bases, with 0 bases separating them. CDR3 sequence (DNA): TGCGCCAGCAGCTTGGACACTGAAGCTTTCTTT. It yields the protein CASSLDTEAFF.

This chain uses TRBV14 with TRBJ2-1; D gene uncertain. V was shortened by 0 bases and J by 6 bases, with 15 bases between the two germline ends. Germline V gene sequence: CDR1 SGHDN, CDR2 FVKESK. The CDR3 contains 16 residues. The CDR3 DNA is TGTGCCAGCAGCCAAGATGCGGACCTTAGATCCAATGAGCAGTTCTTC. Amino acid sequence: CASSQDADLRSNEQFF. Full variable domain (rest looked up from reference TRBV14 and TRBJ2-1): EAGVTQFPSHSVIEKGQTVTLRCDPISGHDNLYWYRRVMGKEIKFLLHFVKESKQDESGMPNNRFLAERTGGTYSTLKVQPAELEDSGVYFCASSQDADLRSNEQFFGPGTRLTVL.

This clone has a handful of counts. The chain carries TRBV7-2 and TRBJ1-2; a possible D gene is TRBD1 (5 bases). This CDR3 is 13 amino acids long. Per germline, CDR1 SGHTA and CDR2 FQGNSA. Between the trimmed V and J ends, which lost 3 bases and 4 bases, there was a span of 9 bases. The CDR3 region has the DNA TGTGCCAGCAGCTTCGGGGGATTCTATGGCTACACCTTC. It yields the protein CASSFGGFYGYTF.

V gene TRBV29-1 combines with J gene TRBJ2-7; TRBD1 matches at 10 bases. Germline V gene sequence: CDR1 SQVTM, CDR2 ANQGSEA. This CDR3 region has 13 residues. V dropped 4 bases and J dropped 4; count of bases not matched to a gene: 4. The CDR3 DNA reads as TGCAGCGTTGCTTGGACAGGGGGGTACGAGCAGTACTTC. Translating gives CSVAWTGGYEQYF.

The chain joins TRBV11-2 to TRBJ2-1, with 7 bases that match TRBD1. CDR1 is SGHAT and CDR2 is FQNNGV in the germline V gene. V trimming: 1 base; J trimming: 9 bases; junction bases outside the gene matches: 6. The CDR3 runs to 14 residues. CDR3 region: CASSLGGQSSEQFF. The DNA for the CDR3 is TGTGCCAGCAGCTTAGGGGGACAGTCATCTGAGCAGTTCTTC.

The chain employs TRBV7-8 and TRBJ1-1, with TRBD1 matching 7 bases. The germline CDR1 and CDR2 sequences are SGHVS and FQNEAQ. The V and J ends lost 6 bases and 0 bases, in that order; junction bases with no gene match: 10. The CDR3 runs to 16 residues. CDR3 residues: CASRGRDRIMNTEAFF. CDR3 nucleotide sequence: TGTGCCAGCAGGGGAAGGGACAGAATTATGAACACTGAAGCTTTCTTT. Based on the CDR3 plus reference TRBV7-8 and TRBJ1-1, the full variable domain is GAGVSQSPRYKVAKRGQDVALRCDPISGHVSLFWYQQALGQGPEFLTYFQNEAQLDKSGLPSDRFFAERPEGSVSTLKIQRTQQEDSAVYLCASRGRDRIMNTEAFFGQGTRLTVV.